The 25 T cell receptor beta chains below were found in one sample sequenced in a study of blood T cell repertoires in COVID-19. Only in-frame clones appear in the TCRdb table, and some are missing; sequencing was by immunoSEQ multiplex PCR. The sample yields over 150,000 clones, roughly 80% seen once. What was sequenced was peripheral blood. The receptor set was obtained from a man of 80 years or more with acute or convalescent COVID-19.

The chain carries TRBV7-2 and TRBJ1-3, with D possibly TRBD1 on 6 matching bases. Germline lookup yields CDR1 SGHTA and CDR2 FQGNSA. V lost 5 bases and J lost 0, with 14 bases in between. The CDR3 has 16 amino acids. The CDR3 nucleotides are TGTGCCAGCAGCGCAAGACAGGCTGGCTCTGGAAACACCATATATTTT. This sequence encodes CASSARQAGSGNTIYF. The complete variable domain, with remaining parts taken from reference TRBV7-2 and TRBJ1-3, reads GAGVSQSPSNKVTEKGKDVELRCDPISGHTALYWYRQSLGQGLEFLIYFQGNSAPDKSGLPSDRFSAERTGGSVSTLTIQRTQQEDSAVYLCASSARQAGSGNTIYFGEGSWLTVV.

This clone was detected only once. The J gene is TRBJ2-5, the V gene TRBV19; 13 bases are shared with TRBD2. The CDR3 runs 17 residues. Per the germline V gene, CDR1 is LNHDA and CDR2 is SQIVND (reference sequence). With V trimmed by 5 bases and J by 4 bases, 10 bases remained unmatched. CDR3 amino acids: CASSQGTSGTHLETQYF. The DNA of the CDR3 is TGTGCCAGTAGTCAGGGGACTAGCGGGACCCATTTAGAGACCCAGTACTTC.

In its sample, this clone was seen a few times. V usage is TRBV5-4 and J usage is TRBJ2-1; D might be TRBD1 (5 bases). The CDR3 covers 18 residues. The germline V and J ends were trimmed by 0 bases and 4 bases, with 20 bases remaining between them. Germline lookup yields CDR1 SGHNT and CDR2 YYREEE (reference sequence). The CDR3 nucleotides read TGTGCCAGCAGCTTGGGGGCCTTACATACCCAGGGATACAATGAGCAGTTCTTC. It is translated as CASSLGALHTQGYNEQFF.

The V gene is TRBV5-1, the J gene TRBJ2-5; TRBD2 is a possible D gene (5 bases). This CDR3 is built from 14 residues. Deletions cut 6 bases from V and 2 bases from J, with 14 bases between. Germline CDR1 reads SGHRS; CDR2 reads YFSETQ. The CDR3, as DNA: TGCGCCAGCATGGGAGCCCAGAGGCAAGAGACCCAGTACTTC. This encodes CASMGAQRQETQYF. Full variable domain (outside the CDR3, taken from reference TRBV5-1 and TRBJ2-5): KAGVTQTPRYLIKTRGQQVTLSCSPISGHRSVSWYQQTPGQGLQFLFEYFSETQRNKGNFPGRFSGRQFSNSRSEMNVSTLELGDSALYLCASMGAQRQETQYFGPGTRLLVL.

The chain carries TRBV19 and TRBJ2-1; D is unclear. CDR1 and CDR2 (germline): LNHDA, SQIVND (reference sequence). The CDR3 length is 13 residues. V was pared by 1 base and J by 4 bases, with 5 bases between. The CDR3 region is CASSIGAYNEQFF. CDR3 bases: TGTGCCAGTAGTATAGGGGCGTACAATGAGCAGTTCTTC.

This clone occurred once. Other DNA sequences within the sample encode an identical CDR3. J is TRBJ1-1 and V is TRBV14, with 7 positions matching TRBD1. Trimming cost V 3 bases and J 0 bases; bases outside gene matches: 1. CDR1 SGHDN and CDR2 FVKESK come from the germline V gene. This CDR3 region has 14 residues. CDR3 residues: CASSQGQLNTEAFF. For the CDR3, the DNA is TGTGCCAGCAGCCAGGGACAGCTGAACACTGAAGCTTTCTTT.

This sequence joins TRBV28 and TRBJ1-5; 7 bases match TRBD1. The CDR3 runs 14 residues. The junction had 2 bases not matched to a gene; V was cut back by 4 bases and J by 2 bases. The germline gives CDR1 MDHEN, CDR2 SYDVKM. The chain's CDR3 is CASSSDRRNQPQHF. As DNA, the CDR3 is TGTGCCAGCAGTTCGGACAGGCGCAATCAGCCCCAGCATTTT.

This rearrangement joins TRBV4-1 to TRBJ2-7; D gene ambiguous. The V end lost 4 bases, the J end lost 6 bases, and 10 bases lay between the germline ends. Germline assignment: CDR1 MGHRA and CDR2 YSYEKL. The CDR3 spans 12 residues. The CDR3 coding sequence is TGCGCCAGCAGCCGAGGAACTGGCGAGCAGTACTTC. Translated, it gives CASSRGTGEQYF.

This chain connects TRBV4-3 to TRBJ2-2; D may be TRBD2 (7 bases). Trimming stripped 3 bases from V and 7 bases from J, with 12 bases between. Germline V gene data show CDR1 as LGHNA and CDR2 as YSLEER. There are 14 residues in the CDR3. In DNA, the CDR3 is TGCGCCAGCAGCCATCGCGGGGGCGGCGGGGAGCTGTTTTTT. Protein product: CASSHRGGGGELFF.

This chain connects TRBV7-8 to TRBJ2-1; 8 bases line up with TRBD2. Unmatched junction bases numbered 8, after V lost 5 bases and J lost 2 bases. Germline V lookup: CDR1 SGHVS, CDR2 FQNEAQ. The CDR3 totals 16 residues. The CDR3 DNA follows: TGTGCCAGCAGCCAAAGGGACGGGGGGGCCTACAATGAGCAGTTCTTC. It is translated as CASSQRDGGAYNEQFF.

This clone was counted many times. V gene TRBV6-5 combines with J gene TRBJ2-7, with 7 bases lining up with TRBD2. The trim removed 5 bases at V and 2 bases at J, leaving 9 bases unmatched. Per germline, CDR1 MNHEY and CDR2 SVGAGI. There are 15 residues in the CDR3. The CDR3, as DNA: TGTGCCAGCAGTATCCGCCGGGACTACACCTACGAGCAGTACTTC. It translates to CASSIRRDYTYEQYF.

The rearrangement uses TRBV25-1 and TRBJ1-2, with 8 bases aligning to TRBD1. J lost 5 bases, V lost 2 bases, and 10 bases had no gene match. The V gene's germline CDR1 is MGHDK and CDR2 SYGVNS. CDR3 length: 16 amino acids. This CDR3 reads CASSEGGQALGYGYTF. The CDR3 region has the DNA TGTGCCAGCAGTGAAGGGGGACAGGCCTTAGGGTATGGCTACACCTTC.

J is TRBJ2-2 and V is TRBV7-6; 12 bases match TRBD2. With V trimmed by 5 bases and J by 6 bases, 4 bases remained unmatched. This CDR3 has 15 residues. Germline V gene sequence: CDR1 SGHVS, CDR2 FNYEAQ. The CDR3 protein is CASSLPSGGAGELFF. The CDR3 nucleotides read TGTGCCAGCAGCCTACCTAGCGGGGGGGCCGGGGAGCTGTTTTTT.

The V call is TRBV4-3, the J call TRBJ1-2; D uncertain. CDR3 size: 13 residues. Germline V gives CDR1 LGHNA, CDR2 YSLEER. Trimming left V 0 bases short and J 4 bases short, with 6 bases between. CDR3 protein: CASSQDGSYGYTF. The CDR3 bases are TGCGCCAGCAGCCAAGATGGTAGCTATGGCTACACCTTC.

V and J are TRBV27 and TRBJ1-3; D is uncertain. The V end was cut by 6 bases, the J end by 0 bases, with 9 bases between. Per germline, CDR1 MNHEY and CDR2 SMNVEV (reference sequence). The CDR3 covers 14 residues. The CDR3 bases are TGTGCCAGCAGCCTAACCATCTCTGGAAACACCATATATTTT. Its protein product is CASSLTISGNTIYF.

The chain recombines TRBV4-1 with TRBJ2-2; D might be TRBD1 (5 bases). From germline, CDR1 is MGHRA and CDR2 YSYEKL. This CDR3 has 15 residues. V gave up 4 bases and J gave up 6 bases, with 15 bases separating them. Written as DNA, the CDR3 is TGCGCCAGCAGCCCTGACAGCTGGGGCGCCGGGGAGCTGTTTTTT. It translates to CASSPDSWGAGELFF.

On this clone itself: At one of its ends the junction is not consistent with the germline gene, which may arise from a read error. J is TRBJ2-5 and V is TRBV10-1, with D perhaps TRBD1 (5 bases). The CDR3 has 13 residues. Germline assignment: CDR1 WNHNN and CDR2 SYGVQD (reference sequence). The DNA of the CDR3 is TGCGCCAGCAGTACAGGCAGCCAAGAAACCCAGTACTTC. The encoded protein is CASSTGSQETQYF.

The chain combines TRBV6-6 with TRBJ2-3; possibly TRBD1 for D (5 bases). Germline assignment: CDR1 MNHNY and CDR2 SVGAGI (reference sequence). The CDR3 consists of 15 residues. Trimming shortened V by 2 bases and J by 2 bases, and 11 bases separated the two germline ends. CDR3 nucleotides: TGTGCCAGCAGTTACGGACAATTTTCCACAGATACGCAGTATTTT. It yields the protein CASSYGQFSTDTQYF.

V usage is TRBV10-3 and J usage is TRBJ1-5; D not resolved. This CDR3 contains 12 residues. Germline lookup yields CDR1 ENHRY and CDR2 SYGVKD. Trimming pared 5 bases from V and 5 bases from J, leaving 7 bases between. CDR3 amino acids: CAISPGDQPQHF. In DNA, the CDR3 is TGTGCCATCAGTCCGGGAGATCAGCCCCAGCATTTT.

The chain recombines TRBV7-2 with TRBJ2-2, with 9 bases matching TRBD2. Unmatched junction bases numbered 2, after V lost 0 bases and J lost 6 bases. Germline V lookup: CDR1 SGHTA, CDR2 FQGNSA. The CDR3 covers 15 residues. Here the CDR3 reads CASSLAQRGAGELFF. The CDR3 coding sequence is TGTGCCAGCAGCTTAGCCCAGCGGGGGGCCGGGGAGCTGTTTTTT.

This clone turned up a few times. V usage is TRBV3-1 (or the pseudogene TRBV3-2) and J usage is TRBJ1-2; D possibly corresponds to TRBD1 (5 bases). Trimming took 4 bases from V and 1 from J, leaving 7 bases between them. CDR1 is LGHDT, CDR2 YNNKEL, per germline (reference sequence). The CDR3 has 13 amino acids. CDR3 sequence (DNA): TGTGCCAGCAGCCGGCAGGGTAACTATGGCTACACCTTC. It codes for CASSRQGNYGYTF.

The rearrangement links TRBV4-1 to TRBJ2-3, with 11 bases fitting TRBD2. V dropped 3 bases and J dropped 2; count of bases not matched to a gene: 10. CDR1 MGHRA and CDR2 YSYEKL come from the germline V gene. The CDR3 consists of 18 residues. CDR3 amino acids: CASSHARLAGGPTDTQYF. CDR3 nucleotide sequence: TGCGCCAGCAGCCACGCCCGGCTAGCGGGGGGCCCCACAGATACGCAGTATTTT.

The chain carries TRBV2 and TRBJ2-1, with 11 bases aligning to TRBD2. V trimming: 6 bases; J trimming: 6 bases; junction bases outside the gene matches: 10. CDR3 length equals 16 residues. Per germline, CDR1 SNHLY and CDR2 FYNNEI. The CDR3 coding sequence is TGTGCCAGCAGCCCAACGACTAGCGGGGTTCGCAATGAGCAGTTCTTC. Its protein is CASSPTTSGVRNEQFF.

The chain is built from TRBV3-1 (or the pseudogene TRBV3-2) and TRBJ2-3, with TRBD2 identical over 9 bases. CDR3 length: 17 residues. CDR1 and CDR2 from the germline V gene are LGHDT and YNNKEL (reference sequence). Trimming took 5 bases from V and 2 from J; bases not matched to a gene: 11. This chain's CDR3 is CASSSVVSGGYTDTQYF. CDR3 DNA: TGTGCCAGCAGCTCTGTGGTTAGCGGGGGATACACAGATACGCAGTATTTT.

In this sample, this clone turned up a few times. The V gene is TRBV5-6, the J gene TRBJ1-2, with no clear D. V lost 2 bases and J 7 bases, leaving 18 bases between the germline ends. Germline V gives CDR1 SGHDT, CDR2 YYEEEE. This CDR3 contains 15 residues. CDR3 sequence reads: CASSFAGRRTGGYTF. CDR3 nucleotides: TGTGCCAGCAGCTTCGCAGGTCGTCGAACTGGTGGCTACACCTTC.